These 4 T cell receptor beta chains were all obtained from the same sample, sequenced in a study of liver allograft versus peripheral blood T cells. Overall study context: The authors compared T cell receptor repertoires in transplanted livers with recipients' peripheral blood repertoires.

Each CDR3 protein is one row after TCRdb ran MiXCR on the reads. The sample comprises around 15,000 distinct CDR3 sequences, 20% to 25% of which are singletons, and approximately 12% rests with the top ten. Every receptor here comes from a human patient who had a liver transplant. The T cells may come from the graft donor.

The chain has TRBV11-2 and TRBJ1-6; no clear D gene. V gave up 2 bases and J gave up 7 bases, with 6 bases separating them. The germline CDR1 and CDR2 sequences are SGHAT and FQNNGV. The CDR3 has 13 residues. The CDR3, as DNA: TGTGCCAGCAGCTTAACGAACAATTCACCCCTCCACTTT. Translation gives CASSLTNNSPLHF.

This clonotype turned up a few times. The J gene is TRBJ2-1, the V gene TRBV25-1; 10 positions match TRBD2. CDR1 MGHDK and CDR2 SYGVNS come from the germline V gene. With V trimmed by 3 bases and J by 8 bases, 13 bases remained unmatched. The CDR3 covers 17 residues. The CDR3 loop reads CASSEATSSGSEDEQFF. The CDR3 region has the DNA TGTGCCAGCAGTGAGGCGACATCTAGCGGGAGTGAAGATGAGCAGTTCTTC.

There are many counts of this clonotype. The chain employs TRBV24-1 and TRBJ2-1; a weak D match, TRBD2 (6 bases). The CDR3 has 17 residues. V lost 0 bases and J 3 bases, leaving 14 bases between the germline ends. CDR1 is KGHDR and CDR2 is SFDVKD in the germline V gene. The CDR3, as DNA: TGTGCCACCAGTGATTTGAGGAGGGAGTTTAACTACAATGAGCAGTTCTTC. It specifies CATSDLRREFNYNEQFF.

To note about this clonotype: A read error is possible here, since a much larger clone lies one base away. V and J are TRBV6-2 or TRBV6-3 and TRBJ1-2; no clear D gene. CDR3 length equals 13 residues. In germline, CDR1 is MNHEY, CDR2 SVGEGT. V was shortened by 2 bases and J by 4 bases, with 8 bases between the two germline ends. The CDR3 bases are TGTGCCAGCAGTTACAGGCCAGGCTATGGCTACACCTTC. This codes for CASSYRPGYGYTF.